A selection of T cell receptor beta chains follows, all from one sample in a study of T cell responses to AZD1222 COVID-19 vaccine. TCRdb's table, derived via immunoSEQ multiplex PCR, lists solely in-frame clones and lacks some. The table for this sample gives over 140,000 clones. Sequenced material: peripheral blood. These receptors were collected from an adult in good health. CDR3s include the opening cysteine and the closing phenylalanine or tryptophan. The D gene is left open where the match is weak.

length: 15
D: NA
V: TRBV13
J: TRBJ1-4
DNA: TGTGCCAGCACCCGCGGGGGTACAACTAATGAAAAACTGTTTTTT
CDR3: CASTRGGTTNEKLFF

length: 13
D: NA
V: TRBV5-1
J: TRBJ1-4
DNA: TGCGCCAGCAGGCTAGGCATCAATGAAAAACTGTTTTTT
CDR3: CASRLGINEKLFF

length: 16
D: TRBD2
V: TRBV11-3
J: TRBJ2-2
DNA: TGTGCCAGCAGCTCACGGACTAGCGGGGTCGGCGGGGAGCTGTTTTTT
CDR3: CASSSRTSGVGGELFF

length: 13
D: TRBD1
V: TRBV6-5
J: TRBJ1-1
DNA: TGTGCCAGCCTCAGGGGGCTGGGCACTGAAGCTTTCTTT
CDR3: CASLRGLGTEAFF

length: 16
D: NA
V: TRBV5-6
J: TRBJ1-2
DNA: TGTGCCAGCAGCCCCCCGATTGGGGGTCCAAAGGATGGCTACACCTTC
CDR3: CASSPPIGGPKDGYTF

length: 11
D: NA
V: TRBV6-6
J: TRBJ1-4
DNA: TGTGCCGGAGGGCAGCCAGAAAAACTGTTTTTT
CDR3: CAGGQPEKLFF

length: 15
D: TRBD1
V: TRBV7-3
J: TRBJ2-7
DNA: TGTGCCAGCAGCTTCTCCGGGACAGGCTCCTACGAGCAGTACTTC
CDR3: CASSFSGTGSYEQYF

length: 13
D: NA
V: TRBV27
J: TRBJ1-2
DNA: TGTGCCAGCAGTCCCTCACAATCATATGGCTACACCTTC
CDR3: CASSPSQSYGYTF

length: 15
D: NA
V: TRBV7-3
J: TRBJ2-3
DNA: TGTGCCAGCAGCTTATCGAGCTCAGCCGGAAATACGCAGTATTTT
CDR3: CASSLSSSAGNTQYF

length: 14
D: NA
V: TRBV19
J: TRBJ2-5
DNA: TGTGCCAGTAGTATGTTAGGCAACCAAGAGACCCAGTACTTC
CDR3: CASSMLGNQETQYF

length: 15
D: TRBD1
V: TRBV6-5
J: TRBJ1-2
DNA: TGTGCCAGCAGTTACTCGGGGACAGGGAACTATGGCTACACCTTC
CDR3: CASSYSGTGNYGYTF

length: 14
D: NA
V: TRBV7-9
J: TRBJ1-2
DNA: TGTGCCAGCAGCTTGGGGGGCGCGGACTATGGCTACACCTTC
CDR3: CASSLGGADYGYTF

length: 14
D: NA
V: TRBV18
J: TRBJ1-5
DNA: TGTGCCAGCTCACTACGCCAAAACAATCAGCCCCAGCATTTT
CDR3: CASSLRQNNQPQHF

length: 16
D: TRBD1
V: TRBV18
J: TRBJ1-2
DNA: TGTGCCAGCTCACCCGACTTTGGGACAGGGGGCGCTGGCTACACCTTC
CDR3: CASSPDFGTGGAGYTF

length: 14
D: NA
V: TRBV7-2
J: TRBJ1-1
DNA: TGTGCCAGCAGCTTAGGCGACAGTCGCACTGAAGCTTTCTTT
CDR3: CASSLGDSRTEAFF

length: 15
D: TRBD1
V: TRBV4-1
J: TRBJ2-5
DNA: TGCGCCAGCAGTCCAGGGGGTCAACAGAAAGAGACCCAGTACTTC
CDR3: CASSPGGQQKETQYF

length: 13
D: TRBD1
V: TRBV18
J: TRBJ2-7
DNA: TGTGCCAGCTCCCAACAGGGGGAAGGCGAGCAGTACTTC
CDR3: CASSQQGEGEQYF

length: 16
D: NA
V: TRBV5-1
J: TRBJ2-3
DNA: TGCGCCAGCAGCTTGGCCTCGTCGCCTAGCACAGATACGCAGTATTTT
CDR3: CASSLASSPSTDTQYF

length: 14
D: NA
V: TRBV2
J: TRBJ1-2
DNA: TGTGCCAGCAGTGAAGGGCGAGGACAGTATGGCTACACCTTC
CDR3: CASSEGRGQYGYTF

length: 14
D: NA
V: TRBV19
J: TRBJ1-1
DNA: TGTGCCAGTAGTATTAACAGCCAGACGTCTGAAGCTTTCTTT
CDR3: CASSINSQTSEAFF

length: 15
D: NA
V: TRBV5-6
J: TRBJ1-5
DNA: TGTGCCAGCAGCTTGGCAGGGCTTAGCAATCAGCCCCAGCATTTT
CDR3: CASSLAGLSNQPQHF

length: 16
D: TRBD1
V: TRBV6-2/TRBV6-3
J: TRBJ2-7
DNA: TGTGCCAGCAGTTACCCGTCGACAGGGCATTCCGACGAGCAGTACTTC
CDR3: CASSYPSTGHSDEQYF

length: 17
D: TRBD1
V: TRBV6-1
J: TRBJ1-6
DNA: TGTGCCAGCAGTGGGGGATACAGGGACAGGGGAAATTCACCCCTCCACTTT
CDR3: CASSGGYRDRGNSPLHF

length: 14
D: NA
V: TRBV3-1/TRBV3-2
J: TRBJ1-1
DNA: TGTGCCAGCAGCCTCGGGGTGGTGAACACTGAAGCTTTCTTT
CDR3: CASSLGVVNTEAFF

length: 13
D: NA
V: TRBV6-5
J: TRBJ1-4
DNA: TGTGCCAGCAGTTACCAAGGGAGGGAAAAACTGTTTTTT
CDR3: CASSYQGREKLFF

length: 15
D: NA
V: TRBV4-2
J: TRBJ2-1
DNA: TGTGCCAGCAGCGCGGACCCCATTCCATACAATGAGCAGTTCTTC
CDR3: CASSADPIPYNEQFF

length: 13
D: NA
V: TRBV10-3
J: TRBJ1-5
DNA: TGTGCCGCAAGTGGAGGGGATCTGGGCCCCCAGCATTTT
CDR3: CAASGGDLGPQHF

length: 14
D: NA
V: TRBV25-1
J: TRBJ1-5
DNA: TGTGCCAGCAGTGAATATCGTAGCAATCAGCCCCAGCATTTT
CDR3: CASSEYRSNQPQHF

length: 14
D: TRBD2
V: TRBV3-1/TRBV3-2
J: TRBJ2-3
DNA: TGTGCCAGCAGCGGTAGCGGGGGTACAGATACGCAGTATTTT
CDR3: CASSGSGGTDTQYF

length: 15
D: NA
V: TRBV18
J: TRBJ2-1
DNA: TGTGCCAGCTCCCCCCTAGGATTGGCACACAATGAGCAGTTCTTC
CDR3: CASSPLGLAHNEQFF

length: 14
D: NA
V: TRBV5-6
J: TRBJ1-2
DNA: TGTGCCAGCAGCTCCGTCGGGAGGGTCTATGGCTACACCTTC
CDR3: CASSSVGRVYGYTF

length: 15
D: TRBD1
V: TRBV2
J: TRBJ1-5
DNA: TGTGCCAGCAGGGAGGGACAGGGGGAGGTGCAGCCCCAGCATTTT
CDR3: CASREGQGEVQPQHF

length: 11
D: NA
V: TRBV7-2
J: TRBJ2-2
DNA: TGTGCCAGCAGCTTGACCGGGGAGCTGTTTTTT
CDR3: CASSLTGELFF

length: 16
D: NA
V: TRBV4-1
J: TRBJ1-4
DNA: TGCGCCAGCAGCCCCCCCGTCGGAGGTCCTAATGAAAAACTGTTTTTT
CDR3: CASSPPVGGPNEKLFF

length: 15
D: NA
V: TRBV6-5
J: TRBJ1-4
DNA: TGTGCCAGCAGTTACGGGGCAGCAACTAATGAAAAACTGTTTTTT
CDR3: CASSYGAATNEKLFF

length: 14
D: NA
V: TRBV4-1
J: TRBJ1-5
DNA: TGCGCCAGCAGCCAAGTGGGTTACAATCAGCCCCAGCATTTT
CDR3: CASSQVGYNQPQHF

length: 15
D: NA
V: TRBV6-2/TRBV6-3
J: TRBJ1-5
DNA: TGTGCCAGCAGTACTACAGGGCGCGGCAATCAGCCCCAGCATTTT
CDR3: CASSTTGRGNQPQHF

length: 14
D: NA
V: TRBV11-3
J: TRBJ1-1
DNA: TGTGCCAGCAGCTTAGTTCAGGGTACCACTGAAGCTTTCTTT
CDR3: CASSLVQGTTEAFF

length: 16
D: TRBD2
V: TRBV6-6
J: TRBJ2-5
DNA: TGTGCCAGCAGGCCGAAACGGGGGGAAAGCCAAGAGACCCAGTACTTC
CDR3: CASRPKRGESQETQYF

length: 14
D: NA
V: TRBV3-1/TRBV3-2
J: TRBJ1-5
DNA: TGTGCCAGCAGCCAAGGGCCAGGGAATCAGCCCCAGCATTTT
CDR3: CASSQGPGNQPQHF

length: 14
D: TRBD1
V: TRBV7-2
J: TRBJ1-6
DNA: TGTGCCAGCAGCTCCCAGGGGGCCAATTCACCCCTCCACTTT
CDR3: CASSSQGANSPLHF

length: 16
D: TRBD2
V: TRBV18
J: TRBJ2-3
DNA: TGTGCCAGCTCACCACTGCATGGGGAGGGCGGAGATACGCAGTATTTT
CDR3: CASSPLHGEGGDTQYF

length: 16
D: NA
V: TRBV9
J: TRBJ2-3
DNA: TGTGCCAGCAGCGTAGTGATACAGCCAAGCACAGATACGCAGTATTTT
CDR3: CASSVVIQPSTDTQYF

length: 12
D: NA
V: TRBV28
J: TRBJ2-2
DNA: TGTGCCAGCAGGGAGGAGGCCGGGGAGCTGTTTTTT
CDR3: CASREEAGELFF

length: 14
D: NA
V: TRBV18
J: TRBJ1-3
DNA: TGTGCCAGCTCCCCCGGGAGGACTGGAAACACCATATATTTT
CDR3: CASSPGRTGNTIYF

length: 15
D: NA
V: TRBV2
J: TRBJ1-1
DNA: TGTGCCAGCAGTGAAGGTAGGGCACAGAACACTGAAGCTTTCTTT
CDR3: CASSEGRAQNTEAFF

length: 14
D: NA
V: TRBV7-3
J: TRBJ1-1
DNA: TGTGCCAGCAGCTCGAAGGGAATGAACACTGAAGCTTTCTTT
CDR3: CASSSKGMNTEAFF

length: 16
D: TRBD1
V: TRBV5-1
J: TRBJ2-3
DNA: TGCGCCAGCAGCTTACAGGGGCGCGTCAGCGCAGATACGCAGTATTTT
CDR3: CASSLQGRVSADTQYF

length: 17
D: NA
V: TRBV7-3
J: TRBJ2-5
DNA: TGTGCCAGCAGCTTGGGGTGGGCAGGGAAGTACCAAGAGACCCAGTACTTC
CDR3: CASSLGWAGKYQETQYF

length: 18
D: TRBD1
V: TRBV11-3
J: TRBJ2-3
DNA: TGTGCCAGCAGCTTAGATCCCCTCCGACAGGGCCTCGCAGATACGCAGTATTTT
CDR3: CASSLDPLRQGLADTQYF

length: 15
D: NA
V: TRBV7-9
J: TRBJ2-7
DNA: TGTGCCAGCAGCTTAATAGAGGGCGGGCTATACGAGCAGTACTTC
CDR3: CASSLIEGGLYEQYF

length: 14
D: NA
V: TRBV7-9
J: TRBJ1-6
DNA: TGTGCCAGCAGCTTAGCAGGGCATAATTCACCCCTCCACTTT
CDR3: CASSLAGHNSPLHF

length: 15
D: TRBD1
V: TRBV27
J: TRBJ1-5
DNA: TGTGCCAGCAGGACCTCCGGGACAGGGGCCCAGCCCCAGCATTTT
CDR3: CASRTSGTGAQPQHF

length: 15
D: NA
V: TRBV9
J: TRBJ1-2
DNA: TGTGCCAGCAGCGTAGAACAGGGAGCTAACTATGGCTACACCTTC
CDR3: CASSVEQGANYGYTF

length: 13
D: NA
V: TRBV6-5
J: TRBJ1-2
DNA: TGTGCCAGCAGTTGGGCTGGGAACCGGAGCTACACCTTC
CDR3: CASSWAGNRSYTF

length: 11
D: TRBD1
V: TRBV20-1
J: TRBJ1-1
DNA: TGCAGGCTCGAGACAGGGACCGGGGCTTTCTTT
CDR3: CRLETGTGAFF

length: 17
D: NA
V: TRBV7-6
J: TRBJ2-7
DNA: TGTGCCAGCAGCCCACTGTCCGGGACAAAACACTCCTACGAGCAGTACTTC
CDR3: CASSPLSGTKHSYEQYF

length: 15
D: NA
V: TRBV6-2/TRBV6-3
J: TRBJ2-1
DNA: TGTGCCAGCAGTTACTCGTTAGCCTACTACAATGAGCAGTTCTTC
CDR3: CASSYSLAYYNEQFF

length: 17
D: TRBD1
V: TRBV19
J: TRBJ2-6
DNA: TGTGCCAGTAGCTACAGGGGCAGAAGCTCTGGGGCCAACGTCCTGACTTTC
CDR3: CASSYRGRSSGANVLTF

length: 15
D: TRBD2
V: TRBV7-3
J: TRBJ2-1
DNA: TGTGCCAGCAGCCTCAGCGGGGGAACCTACAATGAGCAGTTCTTC
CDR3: CASSLSGGTYNEQFF